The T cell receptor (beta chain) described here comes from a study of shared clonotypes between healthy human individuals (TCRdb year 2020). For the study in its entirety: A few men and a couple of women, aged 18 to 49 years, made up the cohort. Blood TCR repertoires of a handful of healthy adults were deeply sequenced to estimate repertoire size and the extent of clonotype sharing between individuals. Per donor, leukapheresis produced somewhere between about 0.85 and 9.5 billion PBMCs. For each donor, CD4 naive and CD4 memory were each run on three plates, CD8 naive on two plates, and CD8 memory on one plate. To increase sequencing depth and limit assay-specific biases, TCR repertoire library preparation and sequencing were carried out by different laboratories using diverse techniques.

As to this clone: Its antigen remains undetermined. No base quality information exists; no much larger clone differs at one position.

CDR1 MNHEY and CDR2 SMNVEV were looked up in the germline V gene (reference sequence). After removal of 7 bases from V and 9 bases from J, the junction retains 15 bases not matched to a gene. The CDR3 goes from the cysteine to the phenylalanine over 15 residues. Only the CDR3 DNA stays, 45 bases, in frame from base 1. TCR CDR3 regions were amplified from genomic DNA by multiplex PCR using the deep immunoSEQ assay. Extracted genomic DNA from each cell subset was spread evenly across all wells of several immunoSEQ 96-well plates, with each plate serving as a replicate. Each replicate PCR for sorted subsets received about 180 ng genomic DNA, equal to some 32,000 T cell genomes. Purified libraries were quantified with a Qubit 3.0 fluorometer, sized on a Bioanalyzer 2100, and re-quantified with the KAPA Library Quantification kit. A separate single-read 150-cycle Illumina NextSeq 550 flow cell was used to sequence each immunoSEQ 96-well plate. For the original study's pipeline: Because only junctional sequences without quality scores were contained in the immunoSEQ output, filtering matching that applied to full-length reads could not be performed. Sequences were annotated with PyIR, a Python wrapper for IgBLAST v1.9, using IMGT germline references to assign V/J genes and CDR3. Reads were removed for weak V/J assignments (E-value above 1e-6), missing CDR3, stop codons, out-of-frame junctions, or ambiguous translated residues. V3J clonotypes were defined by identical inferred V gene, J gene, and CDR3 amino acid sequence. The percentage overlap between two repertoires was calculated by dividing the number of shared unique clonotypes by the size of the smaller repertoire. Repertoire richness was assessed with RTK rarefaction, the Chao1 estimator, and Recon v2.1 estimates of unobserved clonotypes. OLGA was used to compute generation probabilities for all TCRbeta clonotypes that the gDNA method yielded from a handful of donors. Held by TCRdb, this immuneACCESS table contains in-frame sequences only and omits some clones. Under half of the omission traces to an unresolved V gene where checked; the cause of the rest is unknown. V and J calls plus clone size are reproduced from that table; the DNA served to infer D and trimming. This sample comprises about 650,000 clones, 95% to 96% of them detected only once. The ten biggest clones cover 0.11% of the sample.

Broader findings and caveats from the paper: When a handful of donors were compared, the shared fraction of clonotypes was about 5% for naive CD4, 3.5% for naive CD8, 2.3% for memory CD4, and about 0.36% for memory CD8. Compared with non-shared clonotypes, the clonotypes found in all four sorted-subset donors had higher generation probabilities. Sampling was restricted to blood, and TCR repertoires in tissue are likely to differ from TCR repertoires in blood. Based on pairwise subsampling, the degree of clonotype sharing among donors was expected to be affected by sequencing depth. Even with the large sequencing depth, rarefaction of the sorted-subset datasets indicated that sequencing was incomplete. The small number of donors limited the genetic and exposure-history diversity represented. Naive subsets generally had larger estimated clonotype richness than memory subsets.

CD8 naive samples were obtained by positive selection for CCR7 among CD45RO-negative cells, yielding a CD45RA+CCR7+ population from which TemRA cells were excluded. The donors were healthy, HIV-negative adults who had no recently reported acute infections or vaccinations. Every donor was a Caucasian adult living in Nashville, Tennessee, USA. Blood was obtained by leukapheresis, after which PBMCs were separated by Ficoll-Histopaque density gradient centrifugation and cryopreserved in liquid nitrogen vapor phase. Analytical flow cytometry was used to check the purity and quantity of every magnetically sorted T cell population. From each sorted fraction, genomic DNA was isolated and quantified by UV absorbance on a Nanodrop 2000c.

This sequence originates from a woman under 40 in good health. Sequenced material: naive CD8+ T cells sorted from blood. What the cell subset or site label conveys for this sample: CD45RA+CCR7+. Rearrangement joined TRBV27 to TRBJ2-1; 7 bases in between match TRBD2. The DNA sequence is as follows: TGTGCCAGCAAGGACCTCGCGAGCGGGATAGGTGAGCAGTTCTTC. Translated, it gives CASKDLASGIGEQFF.